Listed here are 25 T cell receptor beta chains from one sample, sequenced in a study of blood T cell repertoires in COVID-19. The protocol was immunoSEQ multiplex PCR, while the TCRdb copy is restricted to in-frame clones and leaves out a portion. Of about 280,000 clones listed, about 86% are singletons. Sequences were obtained from peripheral blood. These receptors were taken from a woman aged 25 to 39 who had recovered from COVID-19.

The rearrangement links TRBV23-1 to TRBJ2-7; D remains ambiguous. TRBV23-1 is labeled an ORF, and its function is uncertain. The CDR3 has 17 amino acids. V was shortened by 1 base and J by 1 base, with 17 bases between the two germline ends. This CDR3 is CASSQYPTRYSSYEQYF. CDR3 DNA sequence: TGCGCCAGCAGTCAATACCCTACCAGGTATAGTTCCTACGAGCAGTACTTC.

This clone has a single count. The chain combines TRBV11-2 with TRBJ2-2; TRBD2 matches 13 bases. After removal of 5 bases from V and 2 bases from J, the junction contained 2 bases not matched to a gene. The CDR3 loop spans 16 amino acids. Per germline, CDR1 SGHAT and CDR2 FQNNGV. The CDR3 sequence is CASSGLAGANTGELFF. In DNA form, the CDR3 reads TGTGCCAGCAGCGGACTAGCGGGGGCTAACACCGGGGAGCTGTTTTTT. Complete variable domain (other parts from reference TRBV11-2 and TRBJ2-2): EAGVAQSPRYKIIEKRQSVAFWCNPISGHATLYWYQQILGQGPKLLIQFQNNGVVDDSQLPKDRFSAERLKGVDSTLKIQPAKLEDSAVYLCASSGLAGANTGELFFGEGSRLTVL.

The chain employs TRBV4-1 and TRBJ2-2, with D maybe TRBD1 (5 bases). CDR1 and CDR2 from the germline V gene are MGHRA and YSYEKL. The CDR3 runs to 15 residues. The ends were cut back, 0 bases at V and 5 bases at J, with 10 bases in the middle. CDR3 in amino acids: CASSQDRAVTGELFF. CDR3 DNA: TGCGCCAGCAGCCAAGACAGGGCAGTTACCGGGGAGCTGTTTTTT.

The chain joins TRBV2 to TRBJ2-7; 10 bases are shared with TRBD1. The germline CDR1 and CDR2 sequences are SNHLY and FYNNEI. The CDR3 contains 14 residues. V lost 5 bases to trimming and J lost 5 bases; unmatched junction nucleotides: 6. The CDR3 coding sequence is TGTGCCAGCAGTATGACAGGGGGCTTGGACGAGCAGTACTTC. It specifies CASSMTGGLDEQYF. Based on the CDR3 plus reference TRBV2 and TRBJ2-7, the full variable domain is EPEVTQTPSHQVTQMGQEVILRCVPISNHLYFYWYRQILGQKVEFLVSFYNNEISEKSEIFDDQFSVERPDGSNFTLKIRSTKLEDSAMYFCASSMTGGLDEQYFGPGTRLTVT.

The chain carries TRBV7-2 and TRBJ1-4; TRBD1 is a possible D gene (5 bases). The CDR3 sequence is 15 residues long. Germline V gene lookup returns CDR1 SGHTA and CDR2 FQGNSA. Between the trimmed V and J ends, which lost 2 bases and 10 bases, there was a span of 17 bases. The DNA for the CDR3 is TGTGCCAGCAGCTTAAGTGCGGACACTGACGGAAAACTGTTTTTT. Its protein is CASSLSADTDGKLFF.

This CDR3 is CASSQTAPVGATGETQYF. The CDR3 DNA reads as TGTGCCAGCAGTCAAACTGCCCCGGTTGGAGCGACGGGGGAGACCCAGTACTTC. The V call is TRBV6-6, the J call TRBJ2-5, with D possibly matching TRBD2 (5 bases). CDR1 is MNHNY, CDR2 SVGAGI, per germline (reference sequence). This CDR3 contains 18 residues. V lost 5 bases and J lost 5, with 27 bases in between.

V gene TRBV11-2 combines with J gene TRBJ2-3; TRBD2 agrees at 10 bases. From germline, CDR1 is SGHAT and CDR2 FQNNGV. This CDR3 region has 15 residues. J lost 4 bases, V lost 1 base, and 2 bases had no gene match. The CDR3, as DNA: TGTGCCAGCAGCTTAGTAAGCGGGGGGGCAGATACGCAGTATTTT. This sequence encodes CASSLVSGGADTQYF.

V is TRBV19 and J is TRBJ2-7; TRBD1 might be the D (6 bases). This CDR3 contains 12 residues. Germline CDR1 LNHDA, CDR2 SQIVND (reference sequence). V was shortened by 9 bases and J by 3 bases, with 12 bases between the two germline ends. CDR3 residues: CASGTGNYEQYF. The CDR3 coding sequence is TGTGCCAGCGGAACAGGGAACTACGAGCAGTACTTC.

The rearrangement uses TRBV25-1 and TRBJ1-4; D is uncertain. Germline CDR1 reads MGHDK; CDR2 reads SYGVNS. The CDR3 covers 13 residues. Trimming took off 3 bases at V and 12 bases at J, with 14 bases between the two ends. The CDR3 DNA sequence: TGTGCCAGCAGTGATCCCTACAGTAGGCAACTGTTTTTT. Protein sequence: CASSDPYSRQLFF.

V and J are TRBV2 and TRBJ1-4, with a weak D call TRBD1 (5 bases). Germline loops: CDR1 SNHLY, CDR2 FYNNEI. Between the trimmed V and J ends, which lost 8 bases and 4 bases, there was a span of 11 bases. The CDR3 length is 13 residues. The CDR3 is CASGADYNEKLFF. The CDR3 DNA reads TGTGCCAGCGGGGCAGATTATAATGAAAAACTGTTTTTT.

The chain is built from TRBV27 and TRBJ1-2; 10 bases fit TRBD1. Trimming removed 6 bases from V and 4 bases from J; junction bases left unmatched: 8. This CDR3 spans 15 amino acids. Germline V gene data show CDR1 as MNHEY and CDR2 as SMNVEV (reference sequence). CDR3 sequence reads: CASSWAGQGFYGYTF. CDR3 bases: TGTGCCAGCAGCTGGGCGGGACAGGGGTTCTATGGCTACACCTTC.

This clone was recorded only once. The gene calls are TRBV4-1 and TRBJ2-7, with D possibly being TRBD2 (6 bases). Germline V CDR1 and CDR2: MGHRA, YSYEKL. The CDR3 is 15 residues long. Trimming stripped 3 bases from V and 6 bases from J, with 18 bases between. The CDR3 sequence is CASSHRGTLEGEQYF. Here the CDR3 DNA reads TGCGCCAGCAGCCACCGCGGGACCCTAGAGGGCGAGCAGTACTTC.

The chain uses TRBV24-1 and TRBJ2-1, with TRBD2 matching over 9 bases. Germline V gives CDR1 KGHDR, CDR2 SFDVKD. The trim removed 2 bases at V and 5 bases at J, leaving 3 bases unmatched. The CDR3 consists of 15 residues. The DNA for the CDR3 is TGTGCCACCAGTGATTCGGGCGGGAGGGACAATGAGCAGTTCTTC. The encoded protein is CATSDSGGRDNEQFF.

This chain connects TRBV6-4 to TRBJ2-3, with D perhaps matching TRBD2 (5 bases). There are 15 residues in the CDR3. The V and J ends lost 8 bases and 2 bases respectively, with 17 bases between them. Germline loops: CDR1 MRHNA, CDR2 SNTAGT. The CDR3 DNA reads TGTGCCAGCCGCCCCGAGGGTGGACCCACAGATACGCAGTATTTT. Translated, it gives CASRPEGGPTDTQYF.

The chain uses TRBV4-2 and TRBJ2-1; TRBD2 matches at 9 bases. The CDR3 has 19 residues. V trimming: 4 bases; J trimming: 6 bases; junction bases outside the gene matches: 19. Germline V lookup: CDR1 LGHNA, CDR2 YNFKEQ. The CDR3 DNA is TGTGCCAGCAGCCTGGTTACCCGGACGGCTGGCGGGAGGGCCAATGAGCAGTTCTTC. Protein sequence: CASSLVTRTAGGRANEQFF.

CDR3 nucleotide sequence: TGTGCCAGCAGCTCCGGGACTAGTCAGCCTGAGCAGTTCTTC. It codes for CASSSGTSQPEQFF. The chain recombines TRBV5-4 with TRBJ2-1, with 8 bases that match TRBD2. Unmatched junction bases numbered 8, after V lost 3 bases and J lost 9 bases. CDR1 SGHNT and CDR2 YYREEE come from the germline V gene (reference sequence). The CDR3 spans 14 residues.

V is TRBV3-1 (or the pseudogene TRBV3-2) and J is TRBJ2-1, with a weak D call TRBD2 (5 bases). CDR1 is LGHDT, CDR2 YNNKEL, per germline (reference sequence). The CDR3 length is 16 residues. Deletions cut 4 bases from V and 5 bases from J, with 18 bases between. As DNA, the CDR3 is TGTGCCAGCAGCCTCGCCGGGTCCCCGAGGGACAATGAGCAGTTCTTC. Protein: CASSLAGSPRDNEQFF.

The chain recombines TRBV27 with TRBJ2-7; TRBD2 might be the D (7 bases). The CDR3 has 15 residues. V lost 2 bases to trimming and J lost 3 bases, with 14 bases between them. Per germline, CDR1 MNHEY and CDR2 SMNVEV (reference sequence). CDR3 loop: CASSLGGGHYYEQYF. The CDR3 bases are TGTGCCAGCAGTTTAGGGGGGGGACACTACTACGAGCAGTACTTC.

The rearrangement links TRBV24-1 to TRBJ2-2; TRBD1 aligns across 11 bases. The CDR3 is 17 amino acids. V trimming: 3 bases; J trimming: 3 bases; junction bases outside the gene matches: 5. Germline lookup yields CDR1 KGHDR and CDR2 SFDVKD. CDR3 loop: CATSDPWTGGDTGELFF. The DNA for the CDR3 is TGTGCCACCAGTGATCCATGGACAGGGGGCGACACCGGGGAGCTGTTTTTT.

This clone was detected only once. This sequence joins TRBV5-4 and TRBJ1-2; TRBD1 matches at 7 bases. Looked up from germline, CDR1 is SGHNT and CDR2 is YYREEE (reference sequence). With 6 bases clipped from V and 4 bases from J, the junction kept 12 bases outside the gene matches. This CDR3 comprises 15 residues. The CDR3 region has the DNA TGTGCCAGCACCGGAAGACAGGGTGTGGGCTATGGCTACACCTTC. Translation gives CASTGRQGVGYGYTF.

The chain links TRBV5-1 to TRBJ1-5; possible D gene TRBD1, 6 bases. Trimming removed 4 bases from V and 1 base from J, with 15 bases in between. The germline V gene has CDR1 SGHRS and CDR2 YFSETQ. The length of the CDR3 is 16 residues. This CDR3 reads CASSPGGGRSNQPQHF. CDR3 nucleotides: TGCGCCAGCAGCCCCGGGGGGGGCAGAAGCAATCAGCCCCAGCATTTT.

This chain links TRBV6-2 or TRBV6-3 with TRBJ2-7; D call uncertain. With 6 bases removed from V and 5 bases from J, the gap between germline ends came to 23 bases. CDR1 is MNHEY, CDR2 SVGEGT, per germline. This CDR3 has 16 amino acids. CDR3 loop: CASSRNPIVANDEQYF. CDR3 in DNA: TGTGCCAGCAGCCGCAATCCTATAGTAGCCAACGACGAGCAGTACTTC.

This clone has only a few counts. This chain links TRBV7-9 with TRBJ1-2; 7 nucleotides line up with TRBD1. The CDR3 extends over 14 amino acids. CDR1 SEHNR and CDR2 FQNEAQ come from the germline V gene (reference sequence). J was trimmed by 6 bases and V by 3 bases; bases with no gene match: 7. DNA for the CDR3: TGTGCCAGCAGCTTTGACAGGGAATGGAATGGCTACACCTTC. It codes for CASSFDREWNGYTF.

The V and J genes are TRBV6-5 and TRBJ1-6, with D perhaps TRBD1 (6 bases). V dropped 2 bases and J dropped 1 base, with 6 bases sitting between them. This CDR3 region has 15 residues. The V gene's germline CDR1 is MNHEY and CDR2 SVGAGI. This CDR3 is CASSYRGSYNSPLHF. Here the CDR3 DNA reads TGTGCCAGCAGTTACAGGGGGTCCTATAATTCACCCCTCCACTTT.

The V and J genes are TRBV7-9 and TRBJ1-3, with D hard to call. The V end lost 4 bases, the J end lost 0 bases, and 13 bases lay between the germline ends. There are 16 residues in the CDR3. CDR1 SEHNR and CDR2 FQNEAQ come from the germline V gene (reference sequence). The chain's CDR3 is CASSSRRGFSGNTIYF. Here the CDR3 DNA reads TGTGCCAGCAGCTCAAGACGGGGTTTCTCTGGAAACACCATATATTTT.